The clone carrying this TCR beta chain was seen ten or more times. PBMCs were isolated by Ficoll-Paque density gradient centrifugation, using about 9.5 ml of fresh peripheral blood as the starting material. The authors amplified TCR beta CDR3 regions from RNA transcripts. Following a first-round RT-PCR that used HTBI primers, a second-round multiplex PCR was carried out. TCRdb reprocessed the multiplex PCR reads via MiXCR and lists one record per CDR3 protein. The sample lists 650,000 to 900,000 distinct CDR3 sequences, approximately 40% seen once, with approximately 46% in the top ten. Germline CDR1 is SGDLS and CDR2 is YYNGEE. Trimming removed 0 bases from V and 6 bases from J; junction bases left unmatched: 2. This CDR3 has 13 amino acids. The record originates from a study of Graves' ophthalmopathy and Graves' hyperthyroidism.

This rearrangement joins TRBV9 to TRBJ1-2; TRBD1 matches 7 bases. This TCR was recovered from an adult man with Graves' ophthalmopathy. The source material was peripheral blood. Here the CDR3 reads CASSVGRGNGYTF. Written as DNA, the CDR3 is TGTGCCAGCAGCGTAGGCAGGGGGAATGGCTACACCTTC.